These 18 T cell receptor beta chains were sequenced from one sample in a study of cytomegalovirus exposure and HLA in healthy donors. Some clones are missing from TCRdb's copy, which holds only in-frame ones; the method was immunoSEQ multiplex PCR. The table shows roughly 150,000 clones, with around 92% occurring only once. The specimen was PBMCs. The source of these receptors is a man aged 18 to 35 in good health and CMV-seropositive.

The chain recombines TRBV15 with TRBJ2-3; D may be TRBD2 (5 bases). The CDR3 runs to 17 residues. Germline CDR1 is LNHNV and CDR2 is YYDKDF (reference sequence). Trimming removed 3 bases at V and 0 bases at J, with 16 bases between. CDR3 DNA: TGTGCCACCAGCAGCAGGACTTTCCGTTCTAGCACAGATACGCAGTATTTT. Residues: CATSSRTFRSSTDTQYF.

The chain carries TRBV5-1 and TRBJ2-1, with 7 bases identical to TRBD1. The germline V gene has CDR1 SGHRS and CDR2 YFSETQ. V shed 5 bases and J 6 bases; nucleotides not matched to a gene: 11. The CDR3 spans 15 residues. The CDR3 protein is CASSLSQGLFNEQFF. CDR3 DNA sequence: TGCGCCAGCAGTTTGTCACAGGGGCTTTTCAATGAGCAGTTCTTC.

This sequence joins TRBV2 and TRBJ2-5, with D tentatively TRBD1 (6 bases). V was shortened by 6 bases and J by 5 bases, with 13 bases between the two germline ends. The CDR3 covers 13 residues. The germline gives CDR1 SNHLY, CDR2 FYNNEI. The CDR3 DNA reads TGTGCCAGCAGCCTAGAAGGACAGGAGACCCAGTACTTC. Encoded protein: CASSLEGQETQYF. Variable domain in full (rest from reference TRBV2 and TRBJ2-5): EPEVTQTPSHQVTQMGQEVILRCVPISNHLYFYWYRQILGQKVEFLVSFYNNEISEKSEIFDDQFSVERPDGSNFTLKIRSTKLEDSAMYFCASSLEGQETQYFGPGTRLLVL.

The table lists this clone with a count of one. This chain joins TRBV19 and TRBJ2-7; D is perhaps TRBD1 (6 bases). Germline CDR1 is LNHDA and CDR2 is SQIVND (reference sequence). Trimming stripped 5 bases from V and 2 bases from J, with 16 bases between. This CDR3 is 15 amino acids long. The CDR3 sequence: CASSPGTRSPYEQYF. The CDR3, as DNA: TGTGCCAGTAGTCCCGGGACACGCTCCCCCTACGAGCAGTACTTC.

The chain has TRBV19 and TRBJ2-7; 10 positions agree with TRBD2. The CDR3 loop spans 14 amino acids. V lost 6 bases and J lost 4; bases outside the gene matches: 6. In germline, CDR1 is LNHDA, CDR2 SQIVND (reference sequence). In DNA, the CDR3 is TGTGCCAGTAGGAGGGCTAGCGGGAGTTACGAGCAGTACTTC. Its translation is CASRRASGSYEQYF.

The rearrangement links TRBV27 to TRBJ2-5; 8 bases line up with TRBD1. After removal of 5 bases from V and 3 bases from J, the junction contained 14 bases not matched to a gene. CDR3 length: 17 residues. Per the germline V gene, CDR1 is MNHEY and CDR2 is SMNVEV (reference sequence). The CDR3 loop reads CASSPLSRTGLKETQYF. As DNA, the CDR3 is TGTGCCAGCAGTCCTCTTTCCAGGACAGGGCTAAAAGAGACCCAGTACTTC.

This clone was detected once. The CDR3 coding sequence is TGTGCCAGCAGTTCTCCAGGACAGGGGCGGTATACTGAAGCTTTCTTT. It encodes CASSSPGQGRYTEAFF. This chain links TRBV28 with TRBJ1-1; 9 positions match TRBD1. J gave up 5 bases and V 4 bases, and 11 bases lay outside the gene matches. From germline, CDR1 is MDHEN and CDR2 SYDVKM. This CDR3 is built from 16 residues.

The chain carries TRBV5-1 and TRBJ2-1; 14 bases fit TRBD2. With V trimmed by 3 bases and J by 5 bases, 1 base remained unmatched. The germline V gene has CDR1 SGHRS and CDR2 YFSETQ. CDR3 length: 15 residues. CDR3 DNA: TGCGCCAGCAGCTGGACTAGCGGGGGGAACAATGAGCAGTTCTTC. Protein: CASSWTSGGNNEQFF.

This chain links TRBV18 with TRBJ2-3; maybe TRBD1 (6 bases). The germline V and J ends were trimmed by 3 bases and 6 bases, with 7 bases remaining between them. Germline CDR1 is KGHSH and CDR2 is LQKENI. The CDR3 extends over 12 amino acids. DNA of the CDR3: TGTGCCAGCTCACCCGACAGGGATACGCAGTATTTT. It translates to CASSPDRDTQYF.

The CDR3 DNA reads TGTGCCAGCAGTGAGGGGAGGGGCTATAGCAATCAGCCCCAGCATTTT. As protein: CASSEGRGYSNQPQHF. The rearrangement links TRBV2 to TRBJ1-5; perhaps TRBD1 as D (5 bases). Germline loops: CDR1 SNHLY, CDR2 FYNNEI. V lost 3 bases and J lost 0, with 12 bases in between. This CDR3 spans 16 amino acids.

The V gene is TRBV29-1, the J gene TRBJ2-6; TRBD1 aligns across 10 bases. Per germline, CDR1 SQVTM and CDR2 ANQGSEA. V lost 7 bases, J lost 0 bases, and 18 bases stayed unmatched. The CDR3 loop spans 20 amino acids. CDR3 region: CSAIDRGRNDDFSGANVLTF. CDR3 in DNA: TGCAGCGCGATAGACAGGGGGCGCAATGATGACTTCTCTGGGGCCAACGTCCTGACTTTC.

The gene calls are TRBV7-3 and TRBJ2-1; 12 bases are shared with TRBD2. CDR1 SGHTA and CDR2 FQGTGA come from the germline V gene. Losses at the gene ends were 5 bases for V and 3 bases for J; bases not matched to a gene: 5. The CDR3 has 16 amino acids. CDR3 sequence reads: CASSQGLAGFYNEQFF. The CDR3 region has the DNA TGTGCCAGCAGCCAGGGACTAGCGGGTTTCTACAATGAGCAGTTCTTC.

This clone has just one count. This chain links TRBV11-1 with TRBJ2-2; 8 bases line up with TRBD1. CDR1 SGHAT and CDR2 FQDESV come from the germline V gene (reference sequence). Unmatched junction bases numbered 1, after V lost 3 bases and J lost 1 base. The CDR3 extends over 15 amino acids. In DNA, the CDR3 is TGTGCCAGCAGCTTGACAGGGGAGAACACCGGGGAGCTGTTTTTT. This codes for CASSLTGENTGELFF.

The V and J genes are TRBV29-1 and TRBJ1-1; possible D gene TRBD1, 6 bases. CDR1 is SQVTM, CDR2 ANQGSEA, per germline. CDR3 length: 14 residues. V shed 6 bases and J shed 1 base, with 15 bases lying between them. DNA for the CDR3: TGCAGCGTCGCCGAGGACAGAAAGAACACTGAAGCTTTCTTT. Protein product: CSVAEDRKNTEAFF.

The chain's CDR3 is CASSPRLGGGDNEQFF. DNA of the CDR3: TGTGCCAGCAGCCCCCGGCTAGGGGGAGGGGACAATGAGCAGTTCTTC. The chain couples TRBV11-3 to TRBJ2-1, with D tentatively TRBD2 (7 bases). Per the germline V gene, CDR1 is SGHNT and CDR2 is YENEEA. There are 16 residues in the CDR3. V lost 5 bases and J 5 bases, leaving 19 bases between the germline ends. The full variable domain, with the rest looked up from reference TRBV11-3 and TRBJ2-1, is EAGVVQSPRYKIIEKKQPVAFWCNPISGHNTLYWYLQNLGQGPELLIRYENEEAVDDSQLPKDRFSAERLKGVDSTLKIQPAELGDSAVYLCASSPRLGGGDNEQFFGPGTRLTVL.

This clone was picked up one time. The V and J genes are TRBV30 and TRBJ2-7, with a weak D call TRBD2 (5 bases). The length of the CDR3 is 12 residues. V was pared by 2 bases and J by 4 bases, with 9 bases between. CDR1 and CDR2 from the germline V gene are GTSNPN and SVGIG (reference sequence). This CDR3 is CAWSQSGYEQYF. Here the CDR3 DNA reads TGTGCCTGGAGTCAAAGCGGATACGAGCAGTACTTC.

The chain links TRBV30 to TRBJ1-4; possible D gene TRBD1, 5 bases. The germline CDR1 and CDR2 sequences are GTSNPN and SVGIG (reference sequence). V lost 3 bases and J 4 bases, leaving 9 bases between the germline ends. The CDR3 is 13 amino acids. The CDR3 reads CAWSGQHNEKLFF. The CDR3 DNA sequence: TGTGCCTGGAGCGGACAACATAATGAAAAACTGTTTTTT.

This chain links TRBV6-6 with TRBJ2-7, with 7 bases that match TRBD2. The CDR3 spans 15 residues. J was trimmed by 0 bases and V by 6 bases; bases with no gene match: 8. Germline CDR1 reads MNHNY; CDR2 reads SVGAGI (reference sequence). In DNA form, the CDR3 reads TGTGCCAGCAGATTCCGGGAGCGGGACTCCTACGAGCAGTACTTC. This codes for CASRFRERDSYEQYF.